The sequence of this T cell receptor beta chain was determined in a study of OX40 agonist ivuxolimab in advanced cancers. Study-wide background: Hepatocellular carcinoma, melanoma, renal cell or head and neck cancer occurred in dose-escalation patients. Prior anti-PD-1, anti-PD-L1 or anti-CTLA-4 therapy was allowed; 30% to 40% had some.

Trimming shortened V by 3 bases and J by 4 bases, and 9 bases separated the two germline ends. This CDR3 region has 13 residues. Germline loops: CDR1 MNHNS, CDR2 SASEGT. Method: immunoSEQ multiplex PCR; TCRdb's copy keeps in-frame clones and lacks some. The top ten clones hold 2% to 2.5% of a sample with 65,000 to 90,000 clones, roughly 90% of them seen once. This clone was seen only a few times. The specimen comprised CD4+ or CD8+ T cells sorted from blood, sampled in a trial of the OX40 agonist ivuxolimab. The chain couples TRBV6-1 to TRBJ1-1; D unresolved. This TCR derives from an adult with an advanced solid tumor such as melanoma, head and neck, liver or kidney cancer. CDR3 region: CASSEASGTEAFF. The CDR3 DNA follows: TGTGCCAGCAGTGAGGCCAGTGGCACTGAAGCTTTCTTT.